These T cell receptor beta chains were read from a single sample in a study of blood T cell repertoires in COVID-19. The repertoire was sequenced with immunoSEQ multiplex PCR; TCRdb's copy has only in-frame clones and lacks some. The top ten clones hold around a third of a sample with approximately 94,000 clones, about 77% of them seen once. The source material was peripheral blood. These receptor sequences come from an older man with active or convalescent COVID-19. The CDR3 runs from the conserved cysteine through the conserved F or W. Fields, in order: CDR3 DNA, CDR3 protein, V gene, clone size, J gene, D gene. A D gene is named only where the DNA matches it firmly. Not every row has a clone size; where given, it reads once, few, many or a size class.

DNA: TGCGCCAGCAGCTTGGAGGCAGGGCTTGATCAGCCCCAGCATTTT; CDR3: CASSLEAGLDQPQHF; V: TRBV5-1; size: NA; J: TRBJ1-5; D: NA
DNA: TGTGCCAGCAGCACCCTAAATGAGCAGTTCTTC; CDR3: CASSTLNEQFF; V: TRBV21-1; size: NA; J: TRBJ2-1; D: NA
DNA: TGTGCCAGCAGCTTAGCCAGTGGGAGAGGTGGAGAGACCCAGTACTTC; CDR3: CASSLASGRGGETQYF; V: TRBV7-9; size: NA; J: TRBJ2-5; D: NA
DNA: TGTGCCAGCAATCGCGGACAGGGGCGCACTGAAGCTTTCTTT; CDR3: CASNRGQGRTEAFF; V: TRBV6-5; size: NA; J: TRBJ1-1; D: TRBD1
DNA: TGTGCCAGCAGCTTAGCGGGACAGACTAACTATGGCTACACCTTC; CDR3: CASSLAGQTNYGYTF; V: TRBV7-8; size: few; J: TRBJ1-2; D: TRBD1
DNA: TGTGCCAGCAGCTTAGCTTCTGACACGAACACTGAAGCTTTCTTT; CDR3: CASSLASDTNTEAFF; V: TRBV7-2; size: NA; J: TRBJ1-1; D: NA
DNA: TGTGCCAGCAGCTTAGGGGTCTTTGTCGGCGGGAGAGCGGATACGCAGTATTTT; CDR3: CASSLGVFVGGRADTQYF; V: TRBV11-2; size: NA; J: TRBJ2-3; D: TRBD2
DNA: TGCAGCGTTGAAGGACTGACAGGGGGCTCCTCCGAGCAGTACTTC; CDR3: CSVEGLTGGSSEQYF; V: TRBV29-1; size: NA; J: TRBJ2-7; D: TRBD1
DNA: TGCGCCTCGGAGGCAGGAACGGGCGAGCAGTACTTC; CDR3: CASEAGTGEQYF; V: TRBV5-1; size: few; J: TRBJ2-7; D: NA
DNA: TGTGCCAGCAGCTTGGACACAGGTTCTTTCTCTGGGGCCAACGTCCTGACTTTC; CDR3: CASSLDTGSFSGANVLTF; V: TRBV5-4; size: NA; J: TRBJ2-6; D: NA
DNA: TGTGCCAGCAGCTTAGATGGCGGGGGGATCAATGAGCAGTTCTTC; CDR3: CASSLDGGGINEQFF; V: TRBV7-6; size: NA; J: TRBJ2-1; D: TRBD2
DNA: TGTGCCAGCAGCCCGGGGTTTAATTCACCCCTCCACTTT; CDR3: CASSPGFNSPLHF; V: TRBV3-1/TRBV3-2; size: NA; J: TRBJ1-6; D: NA
DNA: TGTGCCACCCACAGGGGGCGGTACACCGGGGAGCTGTTTTTT; CDR3: CATHRGRYTGELFF; V: TRBV28; size: NA; J: TRBJ2-2; D: TRBD1
DNA: TGTGCCAGCAGCCAACGACTAGCGGGAGTGGATACGCAGTATTTT; CDR3: CASSQRLAGVDTQYF; V: TRBV3-1/TRBV3-2; size: once; J: TRBJ2-3; D: TRBD2
DNA: TGTGCCAGCAGTTCCTCACCAGGGGCCGGTGAGCAGTTCTTC; CDR3: CASSSSPGAGEQFF; V: TRBV28; size: NA; J: TRBJ2-1; D: NA
DNA: TGTGCCAGCAGTCTCCTAGCGGGGAAGAAAGAGACCCAGTACTTC; CDR3: CASSLLAGKKETQYF; V: TRBV7-2; size: once; J: TRBJ2-5; D: TRBD2
DNA: TGTGCCAGCAGCTTCCGGGACAGCGGTGCCCAGAACACTGAAGCTTTCTTT; CDR3: CASSFRDSGAQNTEAFF; V: TRBV11-2; size: NA; J: TRBJ1-1; D: TRBD1
DNA: TGCGCCAGCAGCTCGGGACAGCCCGCAACTAATGAAAAACTGTTTTTT; CDR3: CASSSGQPATNEKLFF; V: TRBV5-1; size: NA; J: TRBJ1-4; D: TRBD1
DNA: TGCGCCAGCGGAGGGCCCGGCGATCAGCCCCAGCATTTT; CDR3: CASGGPGDQPQHF; V: TRBV5-1; size: NA; J: TRBJ1-5; D: NA
DNA: TGTGCCAGCAGCCCCGGACAGGTTACCCCCTATGGCTACACCTTC; CDR3: CASSPGQVTPYGYTF; V: TRBV9; size: NA; J: TRBJ1-2; D: TRBD1
DNA: TGCGCCAGCAGCTTGGGACAGGGGGCGCCCGGACTCACCGGGGAGCTGTTTTTT; CDR3: CASSLGQGAPGLTGELFF; V: TRBV5-1; size: few; J: TRBJ2-2; D: TRBD1
DNA: TGTGCCATCCGCGGATGGGTGGATGAGCAGTTCTTC; CDR3: CAIRGWVDEQFF; V: TRBV10-3; size: NA; J: TRBJ2-1; D: NA
DNA: TGTGCCAGCAGTTCCCGCCGGGACAGGGAGGCTGGCTACACCTTC; CDR3: CASSSRRDREAGYTF; V: TRBV6-5; size: NA; J: TRBJ1-2; D: TRBD1
DNA: TGTGCCAGCAGCTCAGGGCCGGGGGGCAATCAGCCCCAGCATTTT; CDR3: CASSSGPGGNQPQHF; V: TRBV7-9; size: NA; J: TRBJ1-5; D: NA
DNA: TGTGCCATCAGCCGCGGACAGGGACTCAATCAGCCCCAGCATTTT; CDR3: CAISRGQGLNQPQHF; V: TRBV10-3; size: NA; J: TRBJ1-5; D: TRBD1
DNA: TGTGCTGCCGCGGGGGGAGCCAATTCACCCCTCCACTTT; CDR3: CAAAGGANSPLHF; V: TRBV10-3; size: few; J: TRBJ1-6; D: NA
DNA: TGTGCCTGGAGTAGCAAGGGGCCAGGGGGAAGCACAGATACGCAGTATTTT; CDR3: CAWSSKGPGGSTDTQYF; V: TRBV30; size: few; J: TRBJ2-3; D: TRBD1
DNA: TGTGCCACCAGTGATTTGCAGGGGTTTCAAAACACCGGGGAGCTGTTTTTT; CDR3: CATSDLQGFQNTGELFF; V: TRBV24-1; size: NA; J: TRBJ2-2; D: NA
DNA: TGTGCCAGTATTCCGGGAGGCTTCGTCACTGAAGCTTTCTTT; CDR3: CASIPGGFVTEAFF; V: TRBV19; size: NA; J: TRBJ1-1; D: NA
DNA: TGTGCCAGCAGCCCCCAGCCGGGAGGTGTCTCCGGGGAGCTGTTTTTT; CDR3: CASSPQPGGVSGELFF; V: TRBV7-3; size: few; J: TRBJ2-2; D: TRBD2
DNA: TGCGCCAGCAGCCCCTCATTAGCGGGAGTCCAGACCGGGGAGCTGTTTTTT; CDR3: CASSPSLAGVQTGELFF; V: TRBV5-1; size: NA; J: TRBJ2-2; D: TRBD2
DNA: TGCGCCAGCAGTGACAGGAAGAATCAGCCCCAGCATTTT; CDR3: CASSDRKNQPQHF; V: TRBV10-2; size: few; J: TRBJ1-5; D: NA
DNA: TGCGCCAGCAGCCCGTACCAGGGCAATCAGCCCCAGCATTTT; CDR3: CASSPYQGNQPQHF; V: TRBV4-1; size: few; J: TRBJ1-5; D: NA
DNA: TGTGCCAGCTCATCGGGACTCATTTCAGGCGCTGAAGCTTTCTTT; CDR3: CASSSGLISGAEAFF; V: TRBV18; size: NA; J: TRBJ1-1; D: NA
DNA: TGTGCCACCAGTGATCCCCCTAGCGGGAGGGCAGTCAATGAGCAGTTCTTC; CDR3: CATSDPPSGRAVNEQFF; V: TRBV24-1; size: NA; J: TRBJ2-1; D: TRBD2
DNA: TGTGCCAGCAGGGGACTCCGCTGGGGGGGCTACACCTTC; CDR3: CASRGLRWGGYTF; V: TRBV6-5; size: NA; J: TRBJ1-2; D: NA
DNA: TGTGCCAGCAGTCCCTTGGGCAGCTCCTATAATTCACCCCTCCACTTT; CDR3: CASSPLGSSYNSPLHF; V: TRBV27; size: NA; J: TRBJ1-6; D: NA
DNA: TGTGCCAGCAGCCAAGTCTCGACTAGCGGGGAGTACGAGCAGTACTTC; CDR3: CASSQVSTSGEYEQYF; V: TRBV4-2; size: NA; J: TRBJ2-7; D: TRBD2
DNA: TGTGCCAGCAGCCCCACCCCACAGGGGGGTAATGAAAAACTGTTTTTT; CDR3: CASSPTPQGGNEKLFF; V: TRBV11-2; size: NA; J: TRBJ1-4; D: TRBD1
DNA: TGTGCCAGCAGCCACCTAAGGGAGCCAGGGGCCCCAGATACGCAGTATTTT; CDR3: CASSHLREPGAPDTQYF; V: TRBV7-6; size: NA; J: TRBJ2-3; D: NA
DNA: TGTGCCAGTAGTACTAGCGGGAGGTCGGGCAACGGGGAGCTGTTTTTT; CDR3: CASSTSGRSGNGELFF; V: TRBV19; size: NA; J: TRBJ2-2; D: TRBD2
DNA: TGTGCCAGCAGCGCCCTCGGACTAGCGGGAGGAAATGAGCAGTTCTTC; CDR3: CASSALGLAGGNEQFF; V: TRBV9; size: few; J: TRBJ2-1; D: TRBD2
DNA: TGTGCCAGCAGCTTAAGAGGGTTCAACGAGCAGTACTTC; CDR3: CASSLRGFNEQYF; V: TRBV7-3; size: NA; J: TRBJ2-7; D: NA
DNA: TGTGCCAGCAGCGCCACCGACAGGCTCGCCAACGAGCAGTACTTC; CDR3: CASSATDRLANEQYF; V: TRBV5-6; size: NA; J: TRBJ2-7; D: NA
DNA: TGCGCCAGCAGCCAACCCACAGGGGGCAAAACTGAAGCTTTCTTT; CDR3: CASSQPTGGKTEAFF; V: TRBV4-1; size: once; J: TRBJ1-1; D: TRBD1
DNA: TGTGCCACCCGGGAGGAATTTAACTATGGCTACACCTTC; CDR3: CATREEFNYGYTF; V: TRBV10-3; size: NA; J: TRBJ1-2; D: NA
DNA: TGTGCCAGCAGCTACGGGACACCTACCTACGAGCAGTACTTC; CDR3: CASSYGTPTYEQYF; V: TRBV5-4; size: NA; J: TRBJ2-7; D: NA
DNA: TGTGCCAGCAGCCAAGCTCTAGCGGGGGCCCTCTCCTACGAGCAGTACTTC; CDR3: CASSQALAGALSYEQYF; V: TRBV3-1/TRBV3-2; size: many; J: TRBJ2-7; D: TRBD2
DNA: TGCGCCAGCAGCTTGGAACCAGGGCAGTGGTATGGCTACACCTTC; CDR3: CASSLEPGQWYGYTF; V: TRBV5-1; size: NA; J: TRBJ1-2; D: NA
DNA: TGTGCCAGCAGCCAAAGGAGGGAGCAGGGGGACACCGGGGAGCTGTTTTTT; CDR3: CASSQRREQGDTGELFF; V: TRBV3-1/TRBV3-2; size: NA; J: TRBJ2-2; D: NA
DNA: TGTGCCAGCAGCTCCCGGGACTCCAGTATCAAGCAGTACTTC; CDR3: CASSSRDSSIKQYF; V: TRBV5-4; size: NA; J: TRBJ2-7; D: NA
DNA: TGTGCCATCAAGTCCGGGGTGAACAATCAGCCCCAGCATTTT; CDR3: CAIKSGVNNQPQHF; V: TRBV10-3; size: NA; J: TRBJ1-5; D: NA
DNA: TGTGCCAGCACCCTTCTAGGATCCGACGAGCAGTACTTC; CDR3: CASTLLGSDEQYF; V: TRBV27; size: NA; J: TRBJ2-7; D: NA
DNA: TGTGCCAGCAGCCAGCGACAGGGGGTTACTAATGAAAAACTGTTTTTT; CDR3: CASSQRQGVTNEKLFF; V: TRBV5-4; size: once; J: TRBJ1-4; D: TRBD1
DNA: TGTGCCAGCAGCTTGGGTGAGACAGGGTGGCAGCCCCAGCATTTT; CDR3: CASSLGETGWQPQHF; V: TRBV5-5; size: NA; J: TRBJ1-5; D: TRBD1
DNA: TGTGCCAGCAGCCAAGGGGGGGGACAGGGAACCTACGAGCAGTACTTC; CDR3: CASSQGGGQGTYEQYF; V: TRBV4-2; size: NA; J: TRBJ2-7; D: TRBD1
DNA: TGTGCCAGCAGCTCGCGGACAGGGGCGGTAGGGGAGACCCAGTACTTC; CDR3: CASSSRTGAVGETQYF; V: TRBV11-3; size: NA; J: TRBJ2-5; D: TRBD1
DNA: TGTGCCAGCAGCCAGACAGGGCAATACGAGCAGTACTTC; CDR3: CASSQTGQYEQYF; V: TRBV6-6; size: NA; J: TRBJ2-7; D: TRBD1